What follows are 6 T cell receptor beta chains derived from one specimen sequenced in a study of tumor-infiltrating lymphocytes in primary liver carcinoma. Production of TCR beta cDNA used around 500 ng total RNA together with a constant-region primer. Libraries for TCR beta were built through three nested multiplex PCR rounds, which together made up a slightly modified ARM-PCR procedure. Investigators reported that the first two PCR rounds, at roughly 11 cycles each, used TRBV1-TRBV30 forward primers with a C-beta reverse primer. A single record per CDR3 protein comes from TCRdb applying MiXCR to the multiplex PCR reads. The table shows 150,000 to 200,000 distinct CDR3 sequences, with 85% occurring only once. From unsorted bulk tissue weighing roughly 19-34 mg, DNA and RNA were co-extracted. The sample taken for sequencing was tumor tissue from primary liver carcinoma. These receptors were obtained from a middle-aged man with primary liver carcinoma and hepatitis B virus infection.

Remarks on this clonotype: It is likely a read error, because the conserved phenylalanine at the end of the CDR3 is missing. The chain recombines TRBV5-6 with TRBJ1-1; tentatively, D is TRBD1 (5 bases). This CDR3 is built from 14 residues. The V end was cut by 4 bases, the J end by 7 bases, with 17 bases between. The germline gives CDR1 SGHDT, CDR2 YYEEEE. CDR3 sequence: CASSRGRDFNEAFV. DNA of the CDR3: TGTGCCAGCAGCCGGGGGAGGGATTTCAATGAAGCTTTCGTT.

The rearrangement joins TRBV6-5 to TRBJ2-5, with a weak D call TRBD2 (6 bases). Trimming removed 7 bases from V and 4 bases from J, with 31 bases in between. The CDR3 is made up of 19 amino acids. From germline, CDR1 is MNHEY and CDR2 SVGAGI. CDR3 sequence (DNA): TGTGCCAGCACACGGACGGGGTTGGAAGCGGGTGGGCCGTCAGAGACCCAGTACTTC. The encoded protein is CASTRTGLEAGGPSETQYF.

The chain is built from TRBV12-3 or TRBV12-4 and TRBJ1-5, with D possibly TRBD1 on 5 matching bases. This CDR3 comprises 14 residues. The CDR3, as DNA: TGTGCTAGTAACAGGAGGGTTAGCAATCAGCCCCAGCATTTT. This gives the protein CASNRRVSNQPQHF.

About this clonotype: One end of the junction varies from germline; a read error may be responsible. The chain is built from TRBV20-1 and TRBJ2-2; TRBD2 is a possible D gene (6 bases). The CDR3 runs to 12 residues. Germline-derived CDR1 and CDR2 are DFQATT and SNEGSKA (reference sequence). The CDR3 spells CRAPRYAGGLFF. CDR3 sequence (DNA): TGCAGAGCGCCACGGTACGCCGGGGGGCTGTTTTTT.

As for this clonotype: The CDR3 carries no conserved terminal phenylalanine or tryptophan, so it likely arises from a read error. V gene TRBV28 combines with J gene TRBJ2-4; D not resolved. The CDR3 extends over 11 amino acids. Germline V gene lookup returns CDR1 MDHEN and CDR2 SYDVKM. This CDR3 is CAGSSVLIQYS. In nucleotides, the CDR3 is TGTGCCGGCAGTTCGGTACTTATTCAGTACTCC.

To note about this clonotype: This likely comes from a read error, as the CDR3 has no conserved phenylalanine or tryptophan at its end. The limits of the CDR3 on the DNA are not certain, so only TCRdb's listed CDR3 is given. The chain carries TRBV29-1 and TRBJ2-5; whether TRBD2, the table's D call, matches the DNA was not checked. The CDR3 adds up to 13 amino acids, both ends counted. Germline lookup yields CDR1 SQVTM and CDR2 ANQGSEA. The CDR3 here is CSASRDLRETHYI.